Listed below are T cell receptor beta chains from one sample, sequenced in a study of regulatory and conventional T cells in RAG deficiency. The repertoire was sequenced with immunoSEQ multiplex PCR; TCRdb's copy has only in-frame clones and lacks some. This sample yields tens of thousands of clones, of which approximately 90% are seen a single time; around 15% belongs to the top ten. The data were also submitted as part of a second study, on regulatory T cells.

Material: CD8+ T cells sorted from blood. Receptors were obtained from a human donor in good health. The CDR3 runs from the conserved cysteine through the conserved F or W. A D gene is named only where the DNA matches it firmly. The listing skips clone size in some rows; elsewhere it reads once, few, many or a size class.

v_call,d_call,j_call,clone_size,cdr3_length,cdr3_aa,cdr3_nt
TRBV5-1,.,TRBJ2-7,.,14,CASSLGVFSYEQYF,TGCGCCAGCAGCTTGGGAGTTTTCTCCTACGAGCAGTACTTC
TRBV6-1,TRBD1,TRBJ1-2,.,15,CASSLLPDRNYGYTF,TGTGCCAGCAGCCTTCTCCCGGACAGGAACTATGGCTACACCTTC
TRBV5-1,TRBD1,TRBJ1-2,.,14,CASSWRQGADGYTF,TGCGCCAGCAGCTGGAGACAGGGGGCTGATGGCTACACCTTC
TRBV25-1,TRBD2,TRBJ2-7,.,16,CASSESGLAGAYEQYF,TGTGCCAGCAGTGAATCGGGACTAGCGGGCGCCTACGAGCAGTACTTC
TRBV19,TRBD2,TRBJ2-3,.,16,CASTPMTSGGRHTQYF,TGTGCCAGTACCCCAATGACTAGCGGGGGCCGCCATACGCAGTATTTT
TRBV7-9,TRBD1,TRBJ1-5,.,17,CASSGPGQGNGNQPQHF,TGTGCCAGCAGCGGACCGGGACAGGGTAACGGCAATCAGCCCCAGCATTTT
TRBV7-9,.,TRBJ1-4,.,14,CASSQRRGREKLFF,TGTGCCAGCAGCCAAAGGCGGGGTAGGGAAAAACTGTTTTTT
TRBV4-1,.,TRBJ2-7,once,17,CASSLSLMQRDFYEQYF,TGCGCCAGCAGCCTTAGCTTGATGCAGCGAGATTTCTACGAGCAGTACTTC
TRBV5-4,.,TRBJ1-3,once,13,CASSFPNGNTIYF,TGTGCCAGCAGCTTCCCCAATGGAAACACCATATATTTT
TRBV7-7,TRBD2,TRBJ2-7,.,18,CASSLGAGTSGMWHEQYF,TGTGCTAGCAGCTTGGGGGCCGGGACTAGCGGGATGTGGCACGAGCAGTACTTC
TRBV5-1,.,TRBJ1-2,.,13,CASSLADNYGYTF,TGCGCCAGCAGCTTGGCAGATAACTATGGCTACACCTTC
TRBV19,.,TRBJ1-5,.,14,CASSDPTSNQPQHF,TGTGCCAGTAGTGATCCCACGAGCAATCAGCCCCAGCATTTT
TRBV12-2,.,TRBJ2-3,.,15,CASRPRRVVRDTQYF,TGTGCAAGTCGCCCACGAAGAGTGGTTAGGGATACGCAGTATTTT
TRBV30,.,TRBJ1-1,.,12,CAWSVSLTEAFF,TGTGCCTGGAGTGTTAGTCTGACTGAAGCTTTCTTT
TRBV10-2,.,TRBJ1-2,.,18,CASSDSRKGLLLGYGYTF,TGCGCCAGCAGTGACTCCCGTAAAGGACTTCTACTGGGCTATGGCTACACCTTC
TRBV7-7,TRBD1,TRBJ1-3,.,18,CAVPLQGLPKSSGNTIYF,TGTGCTGTACCATTACAGGGGCTTCCTAAAAGCTCTGGAAACACCATATATTTT
TRBV7-7,TRBD1,TRBJ1-1,.,18,CASSSNQTPRDRDTEAFF,TGTGCTAGCAGCTCCAACCAAACCCCCAGGGACAGAGACACTGAAGCTTTCTTT
TRBV19,TRBD2,TRBJ2-1,.,16,CASSIGAGLSYNEQFF,TGTGCCAGTAGTATTGGAGCGGGGCTCTCCTACAATGAGCAGTTCTTC
TRBV27,TRBD2,TRBJ2-7,.,15,CASSLEAGAPHEQYF,TGTGCCAGCAGTTTAGAAGCGGGAGCCCCCCACGAGCAGTACTTC
TRBV19,.,TRBJ1-5,.,12,CASSNGLQPQHF,TGTGCCAGTAGTAACGGCCTTCAGCCCCAGCATTTT
TRBV6-4,.,TRBJ2-3,.,16,CASSDFGQESTDTQYF,TGTGCCAGCAGTGACTTTGGGCAGGAAAGCACAGATACGCAGTATTTT
TRBV28,TRBD1,TRBJ2-7,.,14,CASRATGGPFWQYF,TGTGCCAGCAGAGCGACAGGGGGCCCGTTTTGGCAGTACTTC
TRBV30,.,TRBJ1-1,.,11,CAWGGGTEAFF,TGTGCCTGGGGCGGGGGAACTGAAGCTTTCTTT
TRBV6-4,TRBD1,TRBJ1-2,.,15,CASRPRQGGNYGYTF,TGTGCCAGCAGACCCCGACAGGGGGGAAACTATGGCTACACCTTC
TRBV4-2,.,TRBJ2-7,.,14,CASSQRRLGDEQYF,TGTGCCAGCAGCCAAAGGCGGTTGGGTGACGAGCAGTACTTC
TRBV2,.,TRBJ1-2,.,15,CASKGGGASSYGYTF,TGTGCCAGCAAGGGCGGCGGCGCATCAAGCTATGGCTACACCTTC